A selection of T cell receptor beta chains follows, all from one sample in a study of T-cell memory formation after mild COVID-19. TCRdb called the 5' RACE reads again in MiXCR, with one record for every CDR3 protein. The sample includes 500,000 to 650,000 distinct CDR3 sequences, roughly 21% seen only once; the top ten take 7.5% to 9.5%. The specimen was PBMCs or a T cell subset sorted from them (not recorded which). The receptors stem from an adult woman who had mild COVID-19 (a few samples of this study predate the infection). Cell type and time point are not known. CDR3s include the opening cysteine and the closing phenylalanine or tryptophan. A D gene is named only where the DNA matches it firmly. Not every row has a clone size; where given, it reads once, few, many or a size class.

j_call d_call clone_size v_call cdr3_nt cdr3_aa
TRBJ2-2 TRBD2 . TRBV4-3 TGCGCCAGCAGCAGACGACTAGCGGGAGGGCCCGACACCGGGGAGCTGTTTTTT CASSRRLAGGPDTGELFF
TRBJ1-2 TRBD1 few TRBV2 TGTGCCAGCAGTGAATTGGCAGGGGGACTCCTCTATGGCTACACCTTC CASSELAGGLLYGYTF
TRBJ2-1 . few TRBV6-2/TRBV6-3 TGTGCCAGCGCTAGGTACAATGAGCAGTTCTTC CASARYNEQFF
TRBJ1-2 . . TRBV10-3 TGTGCCATCAGTGACCCTATTAAGAGGGTGGGGAACTATGGCTACACCTTC CAISDPIKRVGNYGYTF
TRBJ2-1 TRBD2 . TRBV12-3/TRBV12-4 TGTGCCAGCAGTTTGAGGGCGGGAGCCGGGACTGGTGTGGATGAGCAGTTCTTC CASSLRAGAGTGVDEQFF
TRBJ2-1 . few TRBV15 TGTGCCACGACTCAAGCTCAAGATGAGCAGTTCTTC CATTQAQDEQFF
TRBJ1-2 . . TRBV29-1 TGCAGCGTTGCTCGGGACACATTGAACTATGGCTACACCTTC CSVARDTLNYGYTF
TRBJ1-4 . few TRBV12-3/TRBV12-4 TGTGCCAGCCGCCACATGTGGGGTGAAAAACTGTTTTTT CASRHMWGEKLFF
TRBJ1-2 . . TRBV7-9 TGTGCCAGCAGCTCCAGTCCAGAGGGCTACACCTTC CASSSSPEGYTF
TRBJ2-3 . . TRBV27 TGTGCCAGCAGTTTCGGCCCGCGGTACACAGATACGCAGTATTTT CASSFGPRYTDTQYF
TRBJ2-1 . few TRBV6-6 TGTGCCAGCAGCCGCCTAGGAAATGAGCAGTTCTTC CASSRLGNEQFF
TRBJ2-3 . few TRBV5-1 TGCGCCAGCCATAGGACATTTAGCACAGATACGCAGTATTTT CASHRTFSTDTQYF
TRBJ1-1 . few TRBV12-3/TRBV12-4 TGTGCCAGCAGCCAACAGTCGAACACTGAAGCTTTCTTT CASSQQSNTEAFF
TRBJ2-1 . . TRBV18 TGTGCCAGCTCACCCACTGGGGGGATCCAGGGAAATGAGCAGTTCTTC CASSPTGGIQGNEQFF
TRBJ1-2 TRBD1 . TRBV12-3/TRBV12-4 TGTGCCAGCAGTTACGCGACAGGGGAGAACTATGGCTACACCTTC CASSYATGENYGYTF
TRBJ2-3 . . TRBV12-3/TRBV12-4 TGTGCCAGCAGTTGGAGAGTTAGCACAGATACGCAGTATTTT CASSWRVSTDTQYF
TRBJ1-2 . once TRBV5-1 TGCGCCAGCAGCTTGGCCTCATTAGGGAATGGCTACACCTTC CASSLASLGNGYTF
TRBJ2-1 . . TRBV6-5 TGTGCCAGCAGTCACTATCGGGACAACTTGTACAATGAGCAGTTCTTC CASSHYRDNLYNEQFF
TRBJ2-7 TRBD1 . TRBV7-2 TGTGCCAGCAGCTTAACAGGGGGGCCTTGGGGGCAGTACTTC CASSLTGGPWGQYF
TRBJ2-1 TRBD2 few TRBV19 TGTGCCAGTAGTATAGGCCTAGGTGGACTAGCGTGGAATGAGCAGTTCTTC CASSIGLGGLAWNEQFF
TRBJ2-2 TRBD2 . TRBV12-3/TRBV12-4 TGTGCCAGCAGTTTAAAGCGGGAGGGCCTTTTGGACACCGGGGAGCTGTTTTTT CASSLKREGLLDTGELFF
TRBJ2-2 TRBD2 once TRBV20-1 TGCAGTGCCCATAGCGGGAGCGACACCGGGGAGCTGTTTTTT CSAHSGSDTGELFF
TRBJ2-3 . few TRBV5-1 TGCGCCAGCAGCTTGGGGGGCCGTGCTAGCACAGATACGCAGTATTTT CASSLGGRASTDTQYF